The T cell receptor beta chain under discussion was sequenced for a study of cytomegalovirus exposure and HLA in healthy donors. Study-level points and caveats: Within an earlier analysis, most TCR beta V segments proved productive either about 87% or about 30% of the time. Sequencing likely produced, as an artifact, a cluster of highly shared sequence variants.

V gave up 2 bases and J gave up 4 bases; unmatched junction bases: 6. CDR1 is KGHSH, CDR2 LQKENI, per germline. The CDR3 totals 16 residues. A multiplex PCR was run with 60 Vbeta primers and 13 Jbeta primers. The assay was immunoSEQ multiplex PCR, and TCRdb's table has in-frame clones only and misses some. The sample has hundreds of thousands of clones; almost 80% are singletons. Concerning this clone: Its antigen is not known.

The sequenced material came from PBMCs. This rearrangement joins TRBV18 to TRBJ2-5; 11 nucleotides agree with TRBD2. The source is a male donor in good health and CMV-seronegative. The CDR3 region is CASSPRTSGRSETQYF. The DNA for the CDR3 is TGTGCCAGCTCACCAAGAACTAGCGGGAGATCAGAGACCCAGTACTTC. Based on the CDR3 plus reference TRBV18 and TRBJ2-5, the full variable domain is NAGVMQNPRHLVRRRGQEARLRCSPMKGHSHVYWYRQLPEEGLKFMVYLQKENIIDESGMPKERFSAEFPKEGPSILRIQQVVRGDSAAYFCASSPRTSGRSETQYFGPGTRLLVL.